The next 9 T cell receptor beta chains were all read from a single sample in a study of T cell responses to AZD1222 COVID-19 vaccine (dated by TCRdb to 2020 to 2023). Library construction relied on the immunoSEQ multiplex PCR assay. TCRdb took over this immuneACCESS table, retaining in-frame rearrangements with V and J assigned. Such tables are incomplete; in checked studies, under half of the missing clones stem from an unresolved V gene, and the remainder is unexplained. The sample includes more than 85,000 clones, with 78% observed a single time. 20% to 25% of the sample is taken by the ten largest. The sample's time point label, in plain terms: baseline before first vaccination. The sample consisted of peripheral blood, taken on day 0 of AZD1222 vaccination. The receptors derive from an adult in good health.

This clone was observed a handful of times. The chain combines TRBV24-1 with TRBJ2-5, with D perhaps matching TRBD1 (5 bases). The CDR3 covers 14 residues. The germline V and J ends were trimmed by 4 bases and 5 bases, with 13 bases remaining between them. Per the germline V gene, CDR1 is KGHDR and CDR2 is SFDVKD. The CDR3 sequence: CATSDSRVGETQYF. The CDR3 DNA follows: TGTGCCACCAGTGACTCCAGGGTAGGGGAGACCCAGTACTTC.

The table lists this clone with a count of one. This chain connects TRBV7-2 to TRBJ1-6; no clear D. Per the germline V gene, CDR1 is SGHTA and CDR2 is FQGNSA. The CDR3 sequence is 13 residues long. The V end was cut by 4 bases, the J end by 8 bases, with 9 bases between. CDR3 in amino acids: CASSSPFYSPLHF. The CDR3 nucleotides read TGTGCCAGCAGCTCTCCATTCTATTCACCCCTCCACTTT.

This chain connects TRBV7-6 to TRBJ1-6; D unresolved. This CDR3 has 14 residues. Germline-derived CDR1 and CDR2 are SGHVS and FNYEAQ. Between the trimmed V and J ends, which lost 5 bases and 0 bases, there was a span of 5 bases. For the CDR3, the DNA is TGTGCCAGCAGCCCTAGCTCCTATAATTCACCCCTCCACTTT. It translates to CASSPSSYNSPLHF.

This clone was recorded a few times. The rearrangement links TRBV5-5 to TRBJ2-7, with a tentative D call TRBD1 (5 bases). Germline lookup yields CDR1 SGHKS and CDR2 YYEKEE (reference sequence). The V gene lost 4 bases and the J gene lost 12 bases, with 20 bases spanning the gap. This CDR3 region has 13 residues. Written as DNA, the CDR3 is TGTGCCAGCAGCCCTCAGATTTCGCGTCAGGGGTACTTC. This gives the protein CASSPQISRQGYF.

This chain connects TRBV11-2 to TRBJ2-3; 7 nucleotides match TRBD2. CDR1 is SGHAT and CDR2 is FQNNGV in the germline V gene. Trimming at V came to 5 bases and at J to 1 base, leaving 12 bases not matched to a gene. The CDR3 runs 17 residues. The CDR3 is CASSRGRGERGTDTQYF. In DNA, the CDR3 is TGTGCCAGCAGCCGAGGGAGGGGTGAGCGGGGCACAGATACGCAGTATTTT.

The chain carries TRBV25-1 and TRBJ1-2; D call uncertain. The CDR3 covers 11 residues. Trimming stripped 8 bases from V and 1 base from J, with 5 bases between. Germline V gives CDR1 MGHDK, CDR2 SYGVNS. CDR3 in DNA: TGTGCCAGCTCCCTTAACTATGGCTACACCTTC. Its translation: CASSLNYGYTF.

This chain uses TRBV2 with TRBJ1-1; perhaps TRBD1 as D (5 bases). In germline, CDR1 is SNHLY, CDR2 FYNNEI. The CDR3 runs 13 residues. V lost 3 bases and J lost 2, with 7 bases in between. CDR3 protein: CASSDGANTEAFF. Written as DNA, the CDR3 is TGTGCCAGCAGTGACGGGGCTAACACTGAAGCTTTCTTT. The full variable domain, its missing parts supplied by reference TRBV2 and TRBJ1-1, is EPEVTQTPSHQVTQMGQEVILRCVPISNHLYFYWYRQILGQKVEFLVSFYNNEISEKSEIFDDQFSVERPDGSNFTLKIRSTKLEDSAMYFCASSDGANTEAFFGQGTRLTVV.

The chain recombines TRBV18 with TRBJ1-2; tentatively, D is TRBD1 (5 bases). The CDR3 is made up of 14 amino acids. Trimming pared 3 bases from V and 5 bases from J, leaving 13 bases between. From germline, CDR1 is KGHSH and CDR2 LQKENI. In DNA, the CDR3 is TGTGCCAGCTCACCGCGTGAGGGACCTTATGGCTACACCTTC. Amino acids: CASSPREGPYGYTF. Combining the CDR3 with reference TRBV18 and TRBJ1-2 gives the whole variable domain NAGVMQNPRHLVRRRGQEARLRCSPMKGHSHVYWYRQLPEEGLKFMVYLQKENIIDESGMPKERFSAEFPKEGPSILRIQQVVRGDSAAYFCASSPREGPYGYTFGSGTRLTVV.

J is TRBJ2-7 and V is TRBV5-1; possibly TRBD1 or TRBD2 for D (6 bases each). Per the germline V gene, CDR1 is SGHRS and CDR2 is YFSETQ. This CDR3 region has 16 residues. V lost 0 bases and J lost 3, with 16 bases in between. The CDR3 sequence is CASSLAPTGGFYEQYF. The CDR3 DNA is TGCGCCAGCAGCTTGGCCCCGACAGGAGGGTTCTACGAGCAGTACTTC.